Below are 10 T cell receptor beta chains sequenced from a single sample in a study of cytomegalovirus exposure and HLA in healthy donors (dated by TCRdb to about 2017). Library generation was performed with the immunoSEQ multiplex PCR assay. A mixture of 60 forward primers for TCR Vbeta segments and 13 reverse primers for TCR Jbeta segments was used in the multiplex PCR. As stored in TCRdb, this immuneACCESS dataset retains in-frame rearrangements with V and J assigned. A fraction of the clones does not appear; measured against another copy, unresolved V genes explain less than half of the discrepancy, and the remainder lacks a known reason. The sample profile shows about 180,000 clones; 80% to 85% of them were found once. Together, the top ten hold 0.38% of the sample. The material sequenced was PBMCs. The receptor source for this set is a boy aged 2 to 10 in good health and CMV-seronegative.

This clone was seen a few times. The rearrangement uses TRBV5-4 and TRBJ1-1; TRBD1 might be the D (6 bases). The ends were cut back, 4 bases at V and 1 base at J, with 17 bases in the middle. CDR1 and CDR2 (germline): SGHNT, YYREEE (reference sequence). This CDR3 contains 16 residues. CDR3 loop: CASSRVTGTPNTEAFF. DNA for the CDR3: TGTGCCAGCAGCAGGGTCACCGGGACACCGAACACTGAAGCTTTCTTT.

The chain combines TRBV9 with TRBJ2-1, with a weak D call TRBD2 (5 bases). Germline V gene sequence: CDR1 SGDLS, CDR2 YYNGEE. The CDR3 runs 18 residues. The V and J ends lost 3 bases and 5 bases respectively, with 24 bases between them. DNA for the CDR3: TGTGCCAGCAGCGCCCTAGCCTCGCTGGCGTCAACACACAATGAGCAGTTCTTC. Amino acids: CASSALASLASTHNEQFF.

The chain joins TRBV5-6 to TRBJ2-7; D may be TRBD2 (5 bases). CDR1 and CDR2 from the germline V gene are SGHDT and YYEEEE. V was trimmed by 0 bases and J by 1 base, leaving 11 bases between them. The CDR3 runs to 15 residues. The CDR3 protein is CASSLVEGPSYEQYF. CDR3 in DNA: TGTGCCAGCAGCTTGGTAGAGGGCCCATCCTACGAGCAGTACTTC.

The V call is TRBV13, the J call TRBJ2-3, with no clear D. Germline loops: CDR1 PRHDT, CDR2 FYEKMQ (reference sequence). This CDR3 has 12 residues. Between the trimmed V and J ends, which lost 4 bases and 5 bases, there was a span of 7 bases. CDR3 nucleotides: TGTGCCAGCAGCTCCGAGGAAGATACGCAGTATTTT. Translated, it gives CASSSEEDTQYF.

The rearrangement joins TRBV5-4 to TRBJ2-7, with 12 nucleotides matching TRBD2. V lost 4 bases and J lost 6; bases outside the gene matches: 5. The V gene's germline CDR1 is SGHNT and CDR2 YYREEE (reference sequence). The CDR3 runs 14 residues. CDR3 nucleotide sequence: TGTGCCAGCAGCCCGACGGGACTAGCGGGCGAGCAGTACTTC. This translates into CASSPTGLAGEQYF.

V usage is TRBV7-9 and J usage is TRBJ2-5, with 9 bases identical to TRBD1. Germline V lookup: CDR1 SEHNR, CDR2 FQNEAQ (reference sequence). This CDR3 has 14 residues. V trimming: 5 bases; J trimming: 5 bases; junction bases outside the gene matches: 6. CDR3 sequence: CASSDTGGGETQYF. CDR3 coding DNA: TGTGCCAGCAGCGATACAGGGGGCGGGGAGACCCAGTACTTC.

This clone appeared a single time. The CDR3 DNA is TGTGCCAGCAGTTTGGGCAGGGGTGAAAAACTGTTTTTT. It yields the protein CASSLGRGEKLFF. This chain joins TRBV28 and TRBJ1-4, with a tentative D call TRBD1 (6 bases). The CDR3 extends over 13 amino acids. CDR1 MDHEN and CDR2 SYDVKM come from the germline V gene. V gave up 3 bases and J gave up 7 bases, with 9 bases separating them.

V is TRBV4-1 and J is TRBJ1-5; 7 nucleotides align to TRBD1. The CDR3 has 18 residues. The V gene end was trimmed by 1 base and the J gene end by 6 bases; junction bases not matched to a gene: 15. Germline CDR1 reads MGHRA; CDR2 reads YSYEKL. CDR3 nucleotide sequence: TGCGCCAGCAGCCAAGGAAACCACCCGAGACAGGGTCCTCAGCCCCAGCATTTT. Translated, it gives CASSQGNHPRQGPQPQHF.

The chain employs TRBV2 and TRBJ2-7; possibly TRBD1 for D (6 bases). CDR1 and CDR2 (germline): SNHLY, FYNNEI. V lost 7 bases and J lost 0, with 16 bases in between. This CDR3 is built from 15 residues. Written as DNA, the CDR3 is TGTGCCAGCACTCCTAGGACAGAAAGCTCCTACGAGCAGTACTTC. It translates to CASTPRTESSYEQYF. Based on the CDR3 plus reference TRBV2 and TRBJ2-7, the full variable domain is EPEVTQTPSHQVTQMGQEVILRCVPISNHLYFYWYRQILGQKVEFLVSFYNNEISEKSEIFDDQFSVERPDGSNFTLKIRSTKLEDSAMYFCASTPRTESSYEQYFGPGTRLTVT.

The chain couples TRBV10-3 to TRBJ2-4; 8 nucleotides match TRBD2. In germline, CDR1 is ENHRY, CDR2 SYGVKD. The CDR3 covers 16 residues. With V trimmed by 4 bases and J by 1 base, 6 bases remained unmatched. The CDR3 nucleotides read TGTGCCATCAGTGGTTCCGGGACTAGTGCCAAAAACATTCAGTACTTC. Its protein is CAISGSGTSAKNIQYF.